The T cell receptor beta chain described here comes from a study of blood T cell repertoires in COVID-19. Across the study: From T cells, B-cell-depleted T cells, or PBMCs came the material, which was cDNA or gDNA.

V lost 6 bases to trimming and J lost 8 bases; unmatched junction nucleotides: 19. CDR1 and CDR2 (germline): MNHEY, SMNVEV (reference sequence). There are 17 residues in the CDR3. Authors' methods: The assay estimated nucleated cells by amplifying reference gene primers. The protocol was immunoSEQ multiplex PCR, while the TCRdb copy is restricted to in-frame clones and leaves out a portion. The V and J calls and clone size are taken from that table; D and trimming were inferred from the DNA. The repertoire has 150,000 to 200,000 clones, approximately 86% of them found once; the top ten carry 2.1%. V is TRBV27 and J is TRBJ2-3, with TRBD2 matching over 8 bases. The sample taken for sequencing was peripheral blood. The TCR was taken from a man in his sixties or seventies with active or convalescent COVID-19. CDR3: CASSSPHGGDLGLTQYF. The CDR3 DNA is TGTGCCAGCAGCTCCCCCCACGGGGGGGACCTGGGCCTTACGCAGTATTTT.